This is a list of T cell receptor beta chains from one sample in a study of neurological immune-mediated disorders. One entry per CDR3 protein results from TCRdb running MiXCR on the 5' RACE reads. Of about 59,000 distinct CDR3 sequences listed, roughly 13% were seen once; the top ten hold approximately 11%. The sample was PBMCs. These receptors originate from a woman aged 60-75 years with HTLV-1-associated myelopathy (HAM/TSP). CDR3s include the opening cysteine and the closing phenylalanine or tryptophan. The D gene is left open where the match is weak. Clone size appears in some rows only: once, few, many, or a class for an expanded clone.

>TRBJ2-2|.|many|TRBV25-1
TGTGCCAGCAGTGACTGGGGCCTTGCGAACACCGGGGAGCTGTTTTTT
CASSDWGLANTGELFF
>TRBJ2-1|.|many|TRBV10-3
TGTGCCATCAGAGCCAGCCTGGACTTATACAATGAGCAGTTCTTC
CAIRASLDLYNEQFF
>TRBJ2-5|TRBD1|many|TRBV7-2
TGTGCCAGCAGCCGACAAACGACAGGGTTCCAAGAGACCCAGTACTTC
CASSRQTTGFQETQYF
>TRBJ2-5|.|many|TRBV7-9
TGTGCCAGCAGCTACCACGGGGCTTTGGAGACCCAGTACTTC
CASSYHGALETQYF
>TRBJ2-4|.|many|TRBV5-1
TGCGCCAGCAGCACGCCACGAGACACTTCCCCCCAAACCAAAAACATTCAGTACTTC
CASSTPRDTSPQTKNIQYF
>TRBJ2-1|TRBD1|many|TRBV20-1
TGCAGTGCTAGGCCCAGGGGGATCTCCAATGAGCAGTTCTTC
CSARPRGISNEQFF
>TRBJ2-1|TRBD2|many|TRBV20-1
TGCGGGGGCGGGAGGGGTTATGATGAGCAGTTCTTC
CGGGRGYDEQFF
>TRBJ1-4|.|many|TRBV7-2
TGTGCCAGCAGCTTAGACGACGGGAAGGCAACTAATGAAAAACTGTTTTTT
CASSLDDGKATNEKLFF
>TRBJ1-1|.|many|TRBV20-1
TGCAGTGCTAGAAGAGGGGTGAACACTGAAGCTTTCTTT
CSARRGVNTEAFF
>TRBJ1-2|.|many|TRBV27
TGTGCCAGCAGTGGGGGTCTCACCTTC
CASSGGLTF
>TRBJ2-7|TRBD1|.|TRBV7-2
TGTGCCAGCAGCTTTGGAGACAGGGGGTTCGTGCACGAGCAGTACTTC
CASSFGDRGFVHEQYF
>TRBJ2-2|.|.|TRBV5-1
TGCGCCAGCAGCTCTGGGACCGCGAACACCGGGGAGCTGTTTTTT
CASSSGTANTGELFF
>TRBJ2-5|.|many|TRBV29-1
TGCAGCGTGGGAGACGCGGGAGAGACCCAGTACTTC
CSVGDAGETQYF
>TRBJ2-1|TRBD2|many|TRBV12-3/TRBV12-4
TGTGCCAGCAGTCCACCGGGACTAATGTGGGACAATGAGCAGTTCTTC
CASSPPGLMWDNEQFF
>TRBJ2-1|.|many|TRBV5-6
TGTGCCAGCAGCTTGGGTGGAGGTAGCTACAATGAGCAGTTCTTC
CASSLGGGSYNEQFF
>TRBJ1-2|.|many|TRBV27
TGTGCCAGCACCCTGATTCGTCCAGGGAAGGGGTATGGCTACACCTTC
CASTLIRPGKGYGYTF
>TRBJ2-4|.|many|TRBV11-2
TGTGCCAGCAGCCCCCTAACCAAAAACATTCAGTACTTC
CASSPLTKNIQYF
>TRBJ2-5|.|many|TRBV29-1
TGCAGCGTTGAGGTGGGGTCCGTTACAGAGACCCAGTACTTC
CSVEVGSVTETQYF
>TRBJ2-2|.|many|TRBV5-1
TGCGCCAGCAGCTCAATCGGGGAAGGGACCGGGGAGCTGTTTTTT
CASSSIGEGTGELFF
>TRBJ2-5|.|many|TRBV12-3/TRBV12-4
TGTGCCAGCAGTTTCGGGACACATCAAGAGACCCAGTACTTC
CASSFGTHQETQYF
>TRBJ1-1|TRBD1|many|TRBV12-3/TRBV12-4
TGTGCCAGCAGTGGGACAGTAACTGAAGCTTTCTTT
CASSGTVTEAFF
>TRBJ2-3|TRBD1|many|TRBV5-1
TGCGCCAGCAGCTTACAGGGGTCTAGCACAGATACGCAGTATTTT
CASSLQGSSTDTQYF
>TRBJ1-1|.|few|TRBV28
TGTGCCAGCAGTCCCCGTTGGGGTGGCACTGAAGCTTTCTTT
CASSPRWGGTEAFF
>TRBJ2-3|TRBD2|many|TRBV5-1
TGCGCCAGCAGGCGGACTAGCGGGGACACAGATACGCAGTATTTT
CASRRTSGDTDTQYF
>TRBJ2-7|.|many|TRBV14
TGTGCCAGCAGCCAATTGGGGGGAGTGAACGAGCAGTACTTC
CASSQLGGVNEQYF
>TRBJ1-1|.|many|TRBV12-3/TRBV12-4
TGTGCCAGCAGATCCAGTATAGCTGAAGCTTTCTTT
CASRSSIAEAFF
>TRBJ2-7|.|many|TRBV5-1
TGCGCCAGCAGCCTCGATGAACAGGGCCCCTACGAGCAGTACTTC
CASSLDEQGPYEQYF
>TRBJ2-6|.|few|TRBV19
TGTGCCAGTATCTCAAGTGCTGGGGCCAACGTCCTGACTTTC
CASISSAGANVLTF
>TRBJ2-7|TRBD1|many|TRBV29-1
TGCGGTGTCTGGGGACAGGGGGCCTACGAGCAGTACTTC
CGVWGQGAYEQYF
>TRBJ2-3|TRBD2|.|TRBV5-1
TGCGCCAGCAGCCCCTGGGCGGGGGCAGATACGCAGTATTTT
CASSPWAGADTQYF
>TRBJ2-3|.|many|TRBV12-3/TRBV12-4
TGTGCCAGCAGTTTAGCGGCAGATACGCAGTATTTT
CASSLAADTQYF